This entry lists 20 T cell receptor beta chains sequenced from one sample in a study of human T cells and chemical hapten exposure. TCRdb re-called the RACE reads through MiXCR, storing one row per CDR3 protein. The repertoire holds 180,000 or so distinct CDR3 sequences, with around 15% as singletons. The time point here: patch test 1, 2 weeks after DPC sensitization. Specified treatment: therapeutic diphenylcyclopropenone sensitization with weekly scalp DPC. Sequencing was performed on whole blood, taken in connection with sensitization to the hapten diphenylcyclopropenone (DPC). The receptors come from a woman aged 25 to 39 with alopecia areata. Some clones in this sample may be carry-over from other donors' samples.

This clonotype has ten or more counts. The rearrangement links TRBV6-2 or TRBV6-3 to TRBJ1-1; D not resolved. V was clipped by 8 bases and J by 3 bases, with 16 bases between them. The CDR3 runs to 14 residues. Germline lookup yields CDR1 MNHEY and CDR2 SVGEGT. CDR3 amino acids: CASCPERLDTEAFF. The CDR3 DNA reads TGTGCCAGCTGTCCTGAAAGGTTGGACACTGAAGCTTTCTTT.

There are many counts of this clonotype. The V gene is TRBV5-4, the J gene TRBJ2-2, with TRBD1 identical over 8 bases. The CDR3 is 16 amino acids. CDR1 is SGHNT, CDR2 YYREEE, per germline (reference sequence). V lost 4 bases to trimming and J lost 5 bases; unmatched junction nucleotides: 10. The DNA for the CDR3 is TGTGCCAGCAGCAGGGTCCGGGACAGGAGGACCGGGGAGCTGTTTTTT. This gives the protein CASSRVRDRRTGELFF. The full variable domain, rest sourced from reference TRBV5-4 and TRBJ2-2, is ETGVTQSPTHLIKTRGQQVTLRCSSQSGHNTVSWYQQALGQGPQFIFQYYREEENGRGNFPPRFSGLQFPNYSSELNVNALELDDSALYLCASSRVRDRRTGELFFGEGSRLTVL.

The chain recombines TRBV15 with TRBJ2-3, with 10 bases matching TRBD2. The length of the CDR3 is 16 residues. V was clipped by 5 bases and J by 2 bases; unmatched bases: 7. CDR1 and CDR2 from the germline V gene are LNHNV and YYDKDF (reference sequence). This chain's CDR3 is CATSSRTSGYTDTQYF. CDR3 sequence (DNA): TGTGCCACCAGCTCCCGGACTAGCGGATACACAGATACGCAGTATTTT.

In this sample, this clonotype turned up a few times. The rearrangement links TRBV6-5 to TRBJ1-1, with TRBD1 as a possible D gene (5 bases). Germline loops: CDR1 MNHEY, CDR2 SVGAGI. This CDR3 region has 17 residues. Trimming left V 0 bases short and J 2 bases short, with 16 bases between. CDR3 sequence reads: CASSYSTGPSGNTEAFF. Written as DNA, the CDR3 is TGTGCCAGCAGTTACTCTACAGGACCCTCAGGAAACACTGAAGCTTTCTTT.

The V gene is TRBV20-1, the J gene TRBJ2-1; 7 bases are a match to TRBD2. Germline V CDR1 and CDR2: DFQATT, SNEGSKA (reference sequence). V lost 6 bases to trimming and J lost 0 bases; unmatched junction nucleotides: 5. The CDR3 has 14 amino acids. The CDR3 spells CSAARGDSYNEQFF. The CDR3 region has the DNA TGCAGTGCCGCCCGGGGGGACTCCTACAATGAGCAGTTCTTC.

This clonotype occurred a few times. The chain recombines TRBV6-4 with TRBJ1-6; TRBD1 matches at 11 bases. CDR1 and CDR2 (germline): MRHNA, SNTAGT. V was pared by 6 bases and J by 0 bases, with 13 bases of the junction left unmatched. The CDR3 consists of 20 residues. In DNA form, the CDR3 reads TGTGCCAGCAGGGCCGGGACAGGGGGATCTCTAGGCTCCTATAATTCACCCCTCCACTTT. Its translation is CASRAGTGGSLGSYNSPLHF.

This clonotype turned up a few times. CDR3 protein: CASSMDRGREAFF. The CDR3 DNA is TGTGCCAGCAGCATGGACAGGGGGCGAGAAGCTTTCTTT. V usage is TRBV7-2 and J usage is TRBJ1-1; 11 bases line up with TRBD1. From germline, CDR1 is SGHTA and CDR2 FQGNSA. V was clipped by 5 bases and J by 8 bases; unmatched bases: 4. The CDR3 covers 13 residues.

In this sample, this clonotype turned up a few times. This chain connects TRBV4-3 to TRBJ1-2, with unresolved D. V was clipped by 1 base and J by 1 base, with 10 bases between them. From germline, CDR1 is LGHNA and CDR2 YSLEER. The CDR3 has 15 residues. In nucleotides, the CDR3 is TGCGCCAGCAGCCAAGTGGTTGGGAGTAACTATGGCTACACCTTC. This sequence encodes CASSQVVGSNYGYTF.

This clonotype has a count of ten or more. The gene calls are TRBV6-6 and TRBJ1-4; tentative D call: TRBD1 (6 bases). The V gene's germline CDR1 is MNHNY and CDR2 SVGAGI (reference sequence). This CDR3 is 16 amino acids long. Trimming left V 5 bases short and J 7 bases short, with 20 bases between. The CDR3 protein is CASSPGPGGVPEKLFF. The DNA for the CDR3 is TGTGCCAGCAGTCCCGGACCGGGGGGCGTACCTGAAAAACTGTTTTTT.

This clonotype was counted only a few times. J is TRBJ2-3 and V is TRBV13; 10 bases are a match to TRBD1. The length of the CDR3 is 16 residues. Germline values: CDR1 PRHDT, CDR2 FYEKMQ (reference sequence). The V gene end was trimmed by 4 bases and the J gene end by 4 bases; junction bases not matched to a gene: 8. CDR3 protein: CASSWPGQGYPDTQYF. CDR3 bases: TGTGCCAGCAGCTGGCCGGGACAGGGGTATCCAGATACGCAGTATTTT.

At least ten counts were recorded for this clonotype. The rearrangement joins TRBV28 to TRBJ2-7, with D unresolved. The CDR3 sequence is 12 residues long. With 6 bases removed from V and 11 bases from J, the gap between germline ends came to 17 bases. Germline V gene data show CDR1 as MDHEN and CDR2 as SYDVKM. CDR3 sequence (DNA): TGTGCCAGCAGCCGCAAAGTAAGCTTGGAGTACTTC. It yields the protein CASSRKVSLEYF.

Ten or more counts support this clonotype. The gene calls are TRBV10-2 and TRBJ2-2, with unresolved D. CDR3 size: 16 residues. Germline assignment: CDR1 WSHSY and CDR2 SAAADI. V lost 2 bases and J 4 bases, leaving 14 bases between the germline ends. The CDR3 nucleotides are TGCGCCAGCAGTGAGGCGGCAGGCGTTTTCACCGGGGAGCTGTTTTTT. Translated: CASSEAAGVFTGELFF.

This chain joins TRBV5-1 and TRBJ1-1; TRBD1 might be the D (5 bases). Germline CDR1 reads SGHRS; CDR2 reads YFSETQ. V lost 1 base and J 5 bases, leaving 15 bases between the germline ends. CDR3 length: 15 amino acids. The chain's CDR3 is CASSLLGVTDTEAFF. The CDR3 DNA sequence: TGCGCCAGCAGCTTGCTGGGGGTCACGGATACTGAAGCTTTCTTT.

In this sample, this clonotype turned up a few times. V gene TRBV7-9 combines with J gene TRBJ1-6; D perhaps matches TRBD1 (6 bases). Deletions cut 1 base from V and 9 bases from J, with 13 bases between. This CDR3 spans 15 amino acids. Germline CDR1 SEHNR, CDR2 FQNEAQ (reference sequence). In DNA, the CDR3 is TGTGCCAGCAGCTTAGGGACAGTGCTGATTTCACCCCTCCACTTT. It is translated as CASSLGTVLISPLHF.

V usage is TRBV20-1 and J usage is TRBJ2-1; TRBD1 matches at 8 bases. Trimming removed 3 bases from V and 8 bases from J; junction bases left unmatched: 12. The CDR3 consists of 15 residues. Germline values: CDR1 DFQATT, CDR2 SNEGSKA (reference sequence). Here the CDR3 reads CSASPSTNRGDEQFF. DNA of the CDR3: TGCAGTGCTAGCCCCTCCACAAACAGGGGGGATGAGCAGTTCTTC.

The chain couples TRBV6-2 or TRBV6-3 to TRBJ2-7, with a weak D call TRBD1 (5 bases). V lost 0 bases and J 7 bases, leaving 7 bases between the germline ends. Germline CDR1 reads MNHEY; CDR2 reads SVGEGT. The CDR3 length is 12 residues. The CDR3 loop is CASSYSNREQYF. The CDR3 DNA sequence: TGTGCCAGCAGTTACTCGAACAGGGAGCAGTACTTC.

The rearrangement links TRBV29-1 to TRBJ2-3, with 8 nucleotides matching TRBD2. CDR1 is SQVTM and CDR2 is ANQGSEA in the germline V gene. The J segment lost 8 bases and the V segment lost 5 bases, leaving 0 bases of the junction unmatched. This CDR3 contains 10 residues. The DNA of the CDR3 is TGCAGCGTTACTAGCGGTACGCAGTATTTT. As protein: CSVTSGTQYF.

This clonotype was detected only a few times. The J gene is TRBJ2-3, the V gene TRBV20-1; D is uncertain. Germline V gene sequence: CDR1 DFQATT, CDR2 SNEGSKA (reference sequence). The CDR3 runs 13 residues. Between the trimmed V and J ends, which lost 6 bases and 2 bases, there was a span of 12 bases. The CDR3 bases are TGCAGTGCCAATGGGGTTATCACAGATACGCAGTATTTT. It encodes CSANGVITDTQYF.

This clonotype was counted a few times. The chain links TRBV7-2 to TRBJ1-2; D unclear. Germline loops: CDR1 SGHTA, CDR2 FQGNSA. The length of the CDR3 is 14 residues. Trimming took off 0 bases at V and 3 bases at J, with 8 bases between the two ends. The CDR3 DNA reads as TGTGCCAGCAGCTTAGCGCTAGGAGACTATGGCTACACCTTC. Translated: CASSLALGDYGYTF.

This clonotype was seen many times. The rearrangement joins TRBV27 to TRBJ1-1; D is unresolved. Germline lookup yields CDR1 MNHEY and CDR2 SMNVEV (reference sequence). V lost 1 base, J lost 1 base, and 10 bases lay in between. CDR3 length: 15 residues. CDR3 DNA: TGTGCCAGCAGTTTATGGTTAGTAGGGAACACTGAAGCTTTCTTT. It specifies CASSLWLVGNTEAFF.